This T cell receptor beta chain is drawn from a study of shared clonotypes between healthy human individuals. Study outcomes and limitations: Having only a few donors restricted how much genetic and exposure-history diversity was captured.

V lost 2 bases and J lost 1, with 5 bases in between. CDR3 size: 13 residues. The germline gives CDR1 KGHSH, CDR2 LQKENI. Comment on this clone: Antigen specificity is unknown. The identical CDR3 is also encoded by other nucleotide sequences in the sample.

Sequencing used immunoSEQ multiplex PCR; TCRdb keeps in-frame clones, though not all of them. Of some 2,400,000 clones listed, more than 90% are singletons. The TCR originated in a man younger than 35 in good health. The sample comprised naive CD4+ T cells sorted from blood. As for subset: CD45RA+ positively selected. The chain links TRBV18 to TRBJ1-1, with D uncertain. CDR3 nucleotides: TGTGCCAGCTCACCAGATCAGAACACTGAAGCTTTCTTT. The encoded protein is CASSPDQNTEAFF.